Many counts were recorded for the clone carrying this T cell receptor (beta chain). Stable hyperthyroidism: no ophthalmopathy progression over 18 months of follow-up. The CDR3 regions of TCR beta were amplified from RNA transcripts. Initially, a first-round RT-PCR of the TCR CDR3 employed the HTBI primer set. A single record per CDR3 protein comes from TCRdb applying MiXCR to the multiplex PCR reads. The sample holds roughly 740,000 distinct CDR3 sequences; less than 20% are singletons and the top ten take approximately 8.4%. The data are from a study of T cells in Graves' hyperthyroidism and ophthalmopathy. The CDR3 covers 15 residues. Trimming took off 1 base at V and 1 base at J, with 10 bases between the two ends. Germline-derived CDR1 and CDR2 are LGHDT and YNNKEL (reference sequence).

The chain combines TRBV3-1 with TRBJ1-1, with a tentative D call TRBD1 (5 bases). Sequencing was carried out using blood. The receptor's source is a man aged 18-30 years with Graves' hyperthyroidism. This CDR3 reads CASSQGGAPNTEAFF. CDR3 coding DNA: TGTGCCAGCAGCCAAGGTGGGGCTCCGAACACTGAAGCTTTCTTT. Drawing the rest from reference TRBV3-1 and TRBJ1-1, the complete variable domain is DTAVSQTPKYLVTQMGNDKSIKCEQNLGHDTMYWYKQDSKKFLKIMFSYNNKELIINETVPNRFSPKSPDKAHLNLHINSLELGDSAVYFCASSQGGAPNTEAFFGQGTRLTVV.